This passage covers 29 T cell receptor beta chains from one sample sequenced in a study of blood T cell repertoires in COVID-19. The repertoire was sequenced with immunoSEQ multiplex PCR; TCRdb's copy has only in-frame clones and lacks some. The sample includes a few hundred thousand clones, around 83% seen only once; the top ten take just over 6.5%. Sequencing was carried out using PBMCs or T cells enriched from blood (not recorded which). Receptors were obtained from a woman aged 50 to 65 who had been exposed to COVID-19.

The chain recombines TRBV11-2 with TRBJ2-1, with 11 bases fitting TRBD2. The CDR3 sequence is 15 residues long. Trimming at V came to 4 bases and at J to 3 bases, leaving 2 bases not matched to a gene. Germline CDR1 and CDR2: SGHAT and FQNNGV. CDR3 DNA sequence: TGTGCCAGCAGCTCCGGGACTAGCGGCTACAATGAGCAGTTCTTC. It is translated as CASSSGTSGYNEQFF.

The chain is built from TRBV18 and TRBJ2-7, with TRBD1 matching over 8 bases. Germline assignment: CDR1 KGHSH and CDR2 LQKENI. After removal of 2 bases from V and 7 bases from J, the junction contained 7 bases not matched to a gene. The CDR3 loop spans 14 amino acids. CDR3 sequence: CASSPYRQGTEQYF. CDR3 nucleotide sequence: TGTGCCAGCTCACCATATCGACAGGGGACGGAGCAGTACTTC.

The gene calls are TRBV5-1 and TRBJ1-2, with D perhaps TRBD1 (5 bases). Trimming stripped 2 bases from V and 6 bases from J, with 11 bases between. Looked up from germline, CDR1 is SGHRS and CDR2 is YFSETQ. The CDR3 has 13 residues. The CDR3 DNA reads as TGCGCCAGCAGCTTCGGCAGGGCTAATGGCTACACCTTC. It codes for CASSFGRANGYTF.

The rearrangement joins TRBV5-8 to TRBJ1-2, with 9 bases matching TRBD1. Trimming at V came to 4 bases and at J to 6 bases, leaving 7 bases not matched to a gene. The CDR3 is 14 amino acids. Germline V CDR1 and CDR2: SGHTS, YDEGEE. CDR3 bases: TGTGCCAGCAGCATCCAAGACAGGGGGGATGGCTACACCTTC. This encodes CASSIQDRGDGYTF.

This clone was picked up a small number of times. The rearrangement uses TRBV5-5 and TRBJ2-7; TRBD1 matches 7 bases. The CDR3 is 13 amino acids. The germline V gene encodes CDR1 SGHKS and CDR2 YYEKEE (reference sequence). The V and J ends lost 4 bases and 3 bases, in that order; junction bases with no gene match: 4. This chain's CDR3 is CASSPGTVYEQYF. The CDR3 nucleotides read TGTGCCAGCAGCCCTGGGACAGTCTACGAGCAGTACTTC. The full variable domain, its missing parts supplied by reference TRBV5-5 and TRBJ2-7, is DAGVTQSPTHLIKTRGQQVTLRCSPISGHKSVSWYQQVLGQGPQFIFQYYEKEERGRGNFPDRFSARQFPNYSSELNVNALLLGDSALYLCASSPGTVYEQYFGPGTRLTVT.

The V gene is TRBV6-5, the J gene TRBJ2-6; D is ambiguous. V lost 6 bases and J lost 12, with 18 bases in between. CDR3 length equals 14 residues. Germline values: CDR1 MNHEY, CDR2 SVGAGI. The CDR3 bases are TGTGCCAGCAGCTCACGAGGAAGCTCGACCGTCCTGACTTTC. Translating it yields CASSSRGSSTVLTF.

The chain carries TRBV25-1 and TRBJ2-7; D not certain. V was shortened by 4 bases and J by 0 bases, with 10 bases between the two germline ends. The CDR3 covers 14 residues. Germline loops: CDR1 MGHDK, CDR2 SYGVNS. The CDR3 DNA sequence: TGTGCCAGCAGTGCCCGGGTAAGCTCCTACGAGCAGTACTTC. It encodes CASSARVSSYEQYF.

V usage is TRBV6-1 and J usage is TRBJ2-1; the match to TRBD2 covers 10 bases. This CDR3 is 16 amino acids long. Trimming took 0 bases from V and 5 from J; bases not matched to a gene: 4. CDR1 is MNHNS, CDR2 SASEGT, per germline. DNA of the CDR3: TGTGCCAGCAGTGAAGCTGCCAGCGGGGGGGACAATGAGCAGTTCTTC. It codes for CASSEAASGGDNEQFF.

The chain combines TRBV5-1 with TRBJ2-7; tentative D call: TRBD2 (7 bases). Germline CDR1 is SGHRS and CDR2 is YFSETQ. V was pared by 4 bases and J by 7 bases, with 18 bases between. The CDR3 length is 14 residues. The CDR3 DNA sequence: TGCGCCAGCAGCCGCTCTGGGGGGGGCGGAGAGCAGTACTTC. Its translation: CASSRSGGGGEQYF.

This chain links TRBV5-6 with TRBJ1-2; D not resolved. The CDR3 contains 12 residues. V shed 5 bases and J shed 8 bases, with 13 bases lying between them. CDR1 is SGHDT and CDR2 is YYEEEE in the germline V gene. CDR3 in amino acids: CASRLNEGGYTF. CDR3 coding DNA: TGTGCCAGCAGACTAAACGAGGGCGGCTACACCTTC. The variable domain in full, with the rest retrieved from reference TRBV5-6 and TRBJ1-2, is DAGVTQSPTHLIKTRGQQVTLRCSPKSGHDTVSWYQQALGQGPQFIFQYYEEEERQRGNFPDRFSGHQFPNYSSELNVNALLLGDSALYLCASRLNEGGYTFGSGTRLTVV.

The chain links TRBV4-1 to TRBJ2-3; D is perhaps TRBD2 (5 bases). The V end lost 4 bases, the J end lost 2 bases, and 16 bases lay between the germline ends. This CDR3 spans 16 amino acids. The germline CDR1 and CDR2 sequences are MGHRA and YSYEKL. DNA for the CDR3: TGCGCCAGCAGCCTCCCCACTACCGGGGTCACAGATACGCAGTATTTT. Its protein is CASSLPTTGVTDTQYF.

This clone was found once. V is TRBV12-3 or TRBV12-4 and J is TRBJ1-1, with 10 bases aligning to TRBD1. The CDR3 extends over 13 amino acids. The J segment lost 4 bases and the V segment lost 6 bases, leaving 2 bases of the junction unmatched. This CDR3 is CASRTGGVTEAFF. The CDR3 DNA is TGTGCCAGCAGGACAGGGGGCGTCACTGAAGCTTTCTTT.

The rearrangement uses TRBV7-2 and TRBJ2-7; no reliable D call. V shed 1 base and J shed 0 bases, with 10 bases lying between them. The germline V gene has CDR1 SGHTA and CDR2 FQGNSA. CDR3 length: 15 residues. CDR3 sequence: CASSLVGRISYEQYF. CDR3 bases: TGTGCCAGCAGCTTAGTGGGCAGAATCTCCTACGAGCAGTACTTC.

This chain connects TRBV2 to TRBJ1-6; D unresolved. The CDR3 runs to 15 residues. Deletions cut 2 bases from V and 15 bases from J, with 20 bases between. The germline V gene encodes CDR1 SNHLY and CDR2 FYNNEI. CDR3 residues: CASSERPGQDWVLHF. The CDR3 coding sequence is TGTGCCAGCAGTGAAAGGCCAGGTCAAGATTGGGTCCTCCACTTT.

The rearrangement links TRBV18 to TRBJ1-4; D is possibly TRBD1 (5 bases). The germline V gene has CDR1 KGHSH and CDR2 LQKENI. The CDR3 runs 14 residues. V was trimmed by 3 bases and J by 6 bases, leaving 11 bases between them. The CDR3, as DNA: TGTGCCAGCTCACCCTTGGGGCAGGATGAAAAACTGTTTTTT. Protein: CASSPLGQDEKLFF.

The chain couples TRBV6-2 or TRBV6-3 to TRBJ1-1, with TRBD1 matching over 7 bases. Germline V gives CDR1 MNHEY, CDR2 SVGEGT. Trimming cost V 5 bases and J 0 bases; bases outside gene matches: 6. The CDR3 runs 15 residues. This CDR3 is CASSTWRGLNTEAFF. The CDR3 nucleotides read TGTGCCAGCAGTACGTGGAGGGGGCTGAACACTGAAGCTTTCTTT.

As DNA, the CDR3 is TGTGCCAGCAGCTCCGACCTAGGGGACACTGAAGCTTTCTTT. Translation: CASSSDLGDTEAFF. This rearrangement joins TRBV7-8 to TRBJ1-1, with D perhaps TRBD1 (5 bases). Germline lookup yields CDR1 SGHVS and CDR2 FQNEAQ. Trimming left V 4 bases short and J 3 bases short, with 12 bases between. The CDR3 runs 14 residues.

This rearrangement joins TRBV9 to TRBJ1-4; D is uncertain. The ends were cut back, 0 bases at V and 8 bases at J, with 11 bases in the middle. The CDR3 is made up of 14 amino acids. The germline V gene has CDR1 SGDLS and CDR2 YYNGEE. CDR3 sequence: CASSVGNGEEKLFF. The CDR3 coding sequence is TGTGCCAGCAGCGTAGGGAACGGGGAGGAAAAACTGTTTTTT.

The CDR3 DNA reads TGTGCCAGTAGTAGGGGACTAGACGGTTACAATGAGCAGTTCTTC. This sequence encodes CASSRGLDGYNEQFF. V is TRBV19 and J is TRBJ2-1; 8 bases align to TRBD2. Trimming removed 4 bases from V and 4 bases from J; junction bases left unmatched: 6. The germline V gene encodes CDR1 LNHDA and CDR2 SQIVND (reference sequence). The CDR3 has 15 residues.

The V and J genes are TRBV5-1 and TRBJ1-1; tentative D call: TRBD1 (6 bases). Germline V gene lookup returns CDR1 SGHRS and CDR2 YFSETQ. The CDR3 spans 15 residues. Trimming took 0 bases from V and 1 from J, leaving 10 bases between them. CDR3 region: CASSLGDTGNTEAFF. For the CDR3, the DNA is TGCGCCAGCAGCTTGGGGGACACCGGGAACACTGAAGCTTTCTTT.

A few counts support this clone. This chain uses TRBV10-3 with TRBJ2-1; D not resolved. The CDR3 totals 11 residues. The germline V and J ends were trimmed by 4 bases and 7 bases, with 5 bases remaining between them. Germline lookup yields CDR1 ENHRY and CDR2 SYGVKD. The CDR3 is CAISGANEQFF. The CDR3 DNA sequence: TGTGCCATCAGTGGAGCAAATGAGCAGTTCTTC.

The chain carries TRBV12-3 or TRBV12-4 and TRBJ1-1; no definite D call. This CDR3 region has 12 residues. V lost 6 bases, J lost 11 bases, and 16 bases lay in between. CDR3 residues: CASSWEEVSAFF. The CDR3 DNA follows: TGTGCCAGCAGCTGGGAGGAGGTTTCGGCTTTCTTT.

Details on this clone: Different DNA sequences within this sample yield the same CDR3. The rearrangement joins TRBV28 to TRBJ2-5; 13 nucleotides line up with TRBD2. Per germline, CDR1 MDHEN and CDR2 SYDVKM. V lost 4 bases and J lost 5; bases outside the gene matches: 4. The length of the CDR3 is 15 residues. CDR3 sequence (DNA): TGTGCCAGCAGTTCACTAGCGGGGGGGCCTGAGACCCAGTACTTC. Translating it yields CASSSLAGGPETQYF.

The rearrangement joins TRBV5-5 to TRBJ1-6; 8 bases align to TRBD1. CDR1 is SGHKS and CDR2 is YYEKEE in the germline V gene (reference sequence). The CDR3 extends over 14 amino acids. Trimming removed 4 bases from V and 7 bases from J; junction bases left unmatched: 4. The DNA of the CDR3 is TGTGCCAGCAGCGAGGGACAGGCGAATTCACCCCTCCACTTT. This sequence encodes CASSEGQANSPLHF.

The chain couples TRBV7-6 to TRBJ2-7; 9 nucleotides align to TRBD1. The germline V gene encodes CDR1 SGHVS and CDR2 FNYEAQ. V gave up 4 bases and J gave up 5 bases; unmatched junction bases: 9. The CDR3 is 15 residues long. The CDR3 nucleotides read TGTGCCAGCAGCTCGAGGACAGGGGCGAGGAACGAGCAGTACTTC. Translation: CASSSRTGARNEQYF.

The chain has TRBV28 and TRBJ1-1; 7 nucleotides line up with TRBD1. J was trimmed by 0 bases and V by 8 bases; bases with no gene match: 6. CDR1 MDHEN and CDR2 SYDVKM come from the germline V gene. The CDR3 consists of 14 residues. CDR3 nucleotides: TGTGCCAGCTTACCGGGACAGATGAACACTGAAGCTTTCTTT. Protein sequence: CASLPGQMNTEAFF.

The J gene is TRBJ2-7, the V gene TRBV25-1; possible D gene TRBD2, 5 bases. Germline CDR1 reads MGHDK; CDR2 reads SYGVNS. V was shortened by 6 bases and J by 2 bases, with 8 bases between the two germline ends. This CDR3 spans 12 amino acids. The DNA for the CDR3 is TGTGCCAGCAGCGGGAACACCTACGAGCAGTACTTC. This gives the protein CASSGNTYEQYF.

Notes on this clone: The sample contains more than one DNA sequence encoding this CDR3. V is TRBV9 and J is TRBJ2-3; TRBD1 is a possible D gene (5 bases). The CDR3 is 15 residues long. Germline CDR1 reads SGDLS; CDR2 reads YYNGEE. V shed 0 bases and J shed 2 bases, with 10 bases lying between them. In DNA form, the CDR3 reads TGTGCCAGCAGCGTAGGGGGCGGCCACACAGATACGCAGTATTTT. This translates into CASSVGGGHTDTQYF.

The CDR3 DNA reads TGTGCCAGTAGTACCGGGACAGGGGGCTATTTTTACGAGCAGTACTTC. Its protein is CASSTGTGGYFYEQYF. The chain recombines TRBV19 with TRBJ2-7; 12 nucleotides agree with TRBD1. Germline CDR1 is LNHDA and CDR2 is SQIVND (reference sequence). With V trimmed by 4 bases and J by 4 bases, 8 bases remained unmatched. The CDR3 consists of 16 residues.